The rows below give T cell receptor beta chains drawn from one sample of a study of breast tumors, draining lymph nodes, adjacent tissues. TCRdb reprocessed the multiplex PCR reads with MiXCR, giving one entry per CDR3 protein. Of roughly 120,000 distinct CDR3 sequences in the sample, around 20% were seen once. Sequencing was carried out using axillary lymph node tissue. The receptors come from a female donor with breast cancer. Some clones in this sample may be carry-over from other donors' samples. The CDR3 runs from the conserved cysteine through the conserved F or W. The D gene is left open where the match is weak. Only some rows state a clone size, as once, few, many or a class for expanded clones.

d_call	v_call	clone_size	cdr3_length	j_call	cdr3_nt	cdr3_aa
TRBD1	TRBV20-1	many	12	TRBJ2-5	TGCAGTGAGTACGGACAGGGAGAGACCCAGTACTTC	CSEYGQGETQYF
TRBD1	TRBV6-4	few	13	TRBJ1-2	TGTGCCAGCAGTGTCACAGGGGGATATGGCTACACCTTC	CASSVTGGYGYTF
TRBD2	TRBV7-2	many	16	TRBJ2-3	TGTGCCAGCAGCTTAGGCGGGGGCGGGAGGATGGCTACGCAGTATTTT	CASSLGGGGRMATQYF
NA	TRBV6-1	few	14	TRBJ2-7	TGTGCCAGCAGTGAAGGGGTAGGTGGAAACGAGCAGTACTTC	CASSEGVGGNEQYF
NA	TRBV18	NA	15	TRBJ1-5	TGTGCCAGCTCGCCAACAACAGCGGGCAATCAGCCCCAGCATTTT	CASSPTTAGNQPQHF
NA	TRBV6-6	NA	14	TRBJ1-1	TGTGCCAGCAGTTACTCCGGGCAGGACACTGAAGCTTTCTTT	CASSYSGQDTEAFF
TRBD2	TRBV5-1	NA	15	TRBJ2-3	TGCGCCAGCAGCTTGGGCGGGGGTATATCGGATACGCAGTATTTT	CASSLGGGISDTQYF
NA	TRBV7-9	many	15	TRBJ1-2	TGTGCCAGCAGCTTAGAGGGAGATGCTAACTATGGCTACACCTTC	CASSLEGDANYGYTF
NA	TRBV6-5	many	13	TRBJ2-7	TGTGCCAGCAGTTACACAGCCTCCTACGAGCAGTACTTC	CASSYTASYEQYF
NA	TRBV6-1	few	13	TRBJ2-2	TGTGCCAGCGCGGGACTTCCCACCGGGGAGCTGTTTTTT	CASAGLPTGELFF
NA	TRBV3-1	many	15	TRBJ2-5	TGTGCCAGCAGCCCCCGGGGGGCCTTAGAAGAGACCCAGTACTTC	CASSPRGALEETQYF
NA	TRBV6-5	many	15	TRBJ1-5	TGTGCCAGCAGTACAGTGGGGGGCTTAGATCAGCCCCAGCATTTT	CASSTVGGLDQPQHF
NA	TRBV6-1	many	14	TRBJ1-3	TGTGCCAGCAGTGAGTCAGCTTCAGGAAACACCATATATTTT	CASSESASGNTIYF
NA	TRBV3-1	many	13	TRBJ1-4	TGTGCCAGCAGCCGCGCGGGGGAAGAAAAACTGTTTTTT	CASSRAGEEKLFF
TRBD2	TRBV5-5	many	15	TRBJ2-5	TGTGCCAGCAGCACCATAGCGGGGAACCAAGAGACCCAGTACTTC	CASSTIAGNQETQYF
TRBD2	TRBV7-9	many	18	TRBJ2-3	TGTGCCAGCAGCTCTCGACTAGCGGGAGGGTTATACACAGATACGCAGTATTTT	CASSSRLAGGLYTDTQYF
NA	TRBV2	many	13	TRBJ2-5	TGTGCCAGCTCCAGGACTCACGGAGAGACCCAGTACTTC	CASSRTHGETQYF
NA	TRBV20-1	many	11	TRBJ1-2	TGCAGTGCTAGAGATCTCGAGGAGTACACCTTC	CSARDLEEYTF
TRBD1	TRBV19	many	16	TRBJ2-7	TGTGCCAGTAGTACCCCGAGGACAGGAACCTCCTACGAGCAGTACTTC	CASSTPRTGTSYEQYF
NA	TRBV29-1	many	13	TRBJ2-5	TGCAGCGTTGAAGTCCCAGGCCAAGAGACCCAGTACTTC	CSVEVPGQETQYF
NA	TRBV19	many	12	TRBJ1-5	TGTGCCAGTAGCCTTCGTAATCAGCCCCAGCATTTT	CASSLRNQPQHF
TRBD1	TRBV7-9	many	15	TRBJ1-4	TGTGCCAGCAGCGAACGGACAGGGCTGGTTGAAAAACTGTTTTTT	CASSERTGLVEKLFF